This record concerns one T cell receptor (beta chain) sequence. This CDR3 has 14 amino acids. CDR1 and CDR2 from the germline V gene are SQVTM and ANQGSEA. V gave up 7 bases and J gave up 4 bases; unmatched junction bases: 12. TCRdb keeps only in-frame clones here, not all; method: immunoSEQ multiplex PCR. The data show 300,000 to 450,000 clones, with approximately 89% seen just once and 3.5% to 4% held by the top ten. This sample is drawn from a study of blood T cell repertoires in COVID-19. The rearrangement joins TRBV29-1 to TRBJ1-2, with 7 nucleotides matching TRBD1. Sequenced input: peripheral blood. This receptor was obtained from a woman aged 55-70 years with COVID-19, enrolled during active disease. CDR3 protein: CSARSQGVGYGYTF. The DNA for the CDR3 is TGCAGCGCAAGAAGTCAGGGGGTGGGCTATGGCTACACCTTC. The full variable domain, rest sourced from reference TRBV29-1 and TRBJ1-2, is SAVISQKPSRDICQRGTSLTIQCQVDSQVTMMFWYRQQPGQSLTLIATANQGSEATYESGFVIDKFPISRPNLTFSTLTVSNMSPEDSSIYLCSARSQGVGYGYTFGSGTRLTVV.